The 10 T cell receptor beta chains listed next were all sequenced from one sample in a study of blood T cell repertoires in COVID-19. TCRdb keeps only in-frame clones here, not all; method: immunoSEQ multiplex PCR. The table shows about 98,000 clones, with roughly 87% occurring only once. The sequencing input was peripheral blood. These receptor sequences come from a man aged 45 to 65 with active COVID-19.

The V gene is TRBV5-5, the J gene TRBJ1-4, with a possible D match to TRBD1 (6 bases). Trimming took 0 bases from V and 0 from J, leaving 12 bases between them. CDR1 SGHKS and CDR2 YYEKEE come from the germline V gene (reference sequence). This CDR3 spans 17 amino acids. The CDR3 protein is CASSLAKRTATNEKLFF. In DNA, the CDR3 is TGTGCCAGCAGCTTGGCAAAAAGGACAGCAACTAATGAAAAACTGTTTTTT.

V usage is TRBV2 and J usage is TRBJ2-5; D is perhaps TRBD1 (5 bases). V lost 0 bases to trimming and J lost 4 bases, with 12 bases between them. Germline CDR1 and CDR2: SNHLY and FYNNEI. The CDR3 runs to 15 residues. The DNA for the CDR3 is TGTGCCAGCAGTGAAGCTCGCAGCAGGGCAGAGACCCAGTACTTC. Residues: CASSEARSRAETQYF.

The chain couples TRBV7-9 to TRBJ2-3; 8 positions agree with TRBD2. CDR1 is SEHNR and CDR2 is FQNEAQ in the germline V gene (reference sequence). The CDR3 has 14 residues. V lost 6 bases to trimming and J lost 3 bases; unmatched junction nucleotides: 5. The CDR3 DNA reads as TGTGCCAGCAGTCGCGGGGGGTGGACAGATACGCAGTATTTT. Amino acids: CASSRGGWTDTQYF.

CDR3 nucleotides: TGTGCCAGCAGCTTACCTCTGGAAGCGGGGGAGCAGTACTTC. Its translation is CASSLPLEAGEQYF. The chain links TRBV7-9 to TRBJ2-7; 7 bases fit TRBD2. Germline V gene lookup returns CDR1 SEHNR and CDR2 FQNEAQ (reference sequence). The CDR3 is made up of 14 amino acids. V shed 2 bases, J shed 7 bases, and the junction held 8 bases outside the gene matches.

J is TRBJ2-7 and V is TRBV5-1, with TRBD1 as a possible D gene (6 bases). The CDR3 has 13 amino acids. CDR1 is SGHRS and CDR2 is YFSETQ in the germline V gene. V was pared by 4 bases and J by 2 bases, with 10 bases between. The DNA for the CDR3 is TGCGCCAGCAGCGCTGACAGGCCCTACGAGCAGTACTTC. Its protein product is CASSADRPYEQYF.

This clone was seen once. This chain links TRBV7-2 with TRBJ2-7; the D gene is possibly TRBD1 (6 bases). The CDR3 has 14 amino acids. Germline CDR1 and CDR2: SGHTA and FQGNSA. The germline V and J ends were trimmed by 5 bases and 4 bases, with 15 bases remaining between them. CDR3 in amino acids: CASSPAGAIYEQYF. The CDR3 region has the DNA TGTGCCAGCAGCCCGGCAGGGGCAATTTACGAGCAGTACTTC.

The V call is TRBV6-2 or TRBV6-3, the J call TRBJ2-6; D not certain. Germline assignment: CDR1 MNHEY and CDR2 SVGEGT. V gave up 3 bases and J gave up 3 bases, with 9 bases separating them. CDR3 length equals 15 residues. CDR3 loop: CASSYSRGGANVLTF. CDR3 DNA sequence: TGTGCCAGCAGTTATTCGCGAGGTGGGGCCAACGTCCTGACTTTC.

This clone was detected only a few times. The chain joins TRBV5-1 to TRBJ2-5, with D possibly matching TRBD2 (6 bases). From germline, CDR1 is SGHRS and CDR2 YFSETQ. Trimming left V 0 bases short and J 1 base short, with 13 bases between. The CDR3 loop spans 16 amino acids. The CDR3 loop reads CASSLAPIGGQETQYF. CDR3 DNA sequence: TGCGCCAGCAGCTTGGCTCCTATCGGGGGCCAAGAGACCCAGTACTTC.

The rearrangement uses TRBV24-1 and TRBJ1-2; 7 nucleotides align to TRBD1. J was trimmed by 5 bases and V by 4 bases; bases with no gene match: 6. Germline-derived CDR1 and CDR2 are KGHDR and SFDVKD. The length of the CDR3 is 14 residues. The CDR3 bases are TGTGCCACCAGTGACCGAACGACAGGGTATGGCTACACCTTC. Protein product: CATSDRTTGYGYTF.

The chain joins TRBV6-1 to TRBJ2-5; 9 positions match TRBD1. The CDR3 extends over 14 amino acids. V gave up 2 bases and J gave up 4 bases; unmatched junction bases: 2. Germline CDR1 is MNHNS and CDR2 is SASEGT. DNA of the CDR3: TGTGCCAGCAGTGAATTGACAGGGGGAGAGACCCAGTACTTC. Its protein is CASSELTGGETQYF.